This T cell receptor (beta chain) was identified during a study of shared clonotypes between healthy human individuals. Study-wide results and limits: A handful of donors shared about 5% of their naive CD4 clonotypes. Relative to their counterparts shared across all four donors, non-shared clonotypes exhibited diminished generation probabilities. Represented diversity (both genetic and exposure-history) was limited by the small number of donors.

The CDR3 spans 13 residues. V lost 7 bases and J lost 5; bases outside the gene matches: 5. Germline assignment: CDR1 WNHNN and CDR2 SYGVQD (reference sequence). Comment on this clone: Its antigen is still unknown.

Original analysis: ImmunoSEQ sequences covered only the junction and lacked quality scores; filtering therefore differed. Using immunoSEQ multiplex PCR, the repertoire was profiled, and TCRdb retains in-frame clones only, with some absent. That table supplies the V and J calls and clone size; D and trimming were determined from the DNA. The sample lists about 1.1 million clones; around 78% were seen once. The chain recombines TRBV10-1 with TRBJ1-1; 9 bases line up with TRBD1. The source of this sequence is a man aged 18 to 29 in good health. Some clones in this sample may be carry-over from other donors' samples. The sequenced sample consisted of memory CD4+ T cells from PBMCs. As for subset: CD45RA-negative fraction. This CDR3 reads CASKDRGETEAFF. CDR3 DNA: TGCGCCAGCAAGGACAGGGGCGAGACTGAAGCTTTCTTT.